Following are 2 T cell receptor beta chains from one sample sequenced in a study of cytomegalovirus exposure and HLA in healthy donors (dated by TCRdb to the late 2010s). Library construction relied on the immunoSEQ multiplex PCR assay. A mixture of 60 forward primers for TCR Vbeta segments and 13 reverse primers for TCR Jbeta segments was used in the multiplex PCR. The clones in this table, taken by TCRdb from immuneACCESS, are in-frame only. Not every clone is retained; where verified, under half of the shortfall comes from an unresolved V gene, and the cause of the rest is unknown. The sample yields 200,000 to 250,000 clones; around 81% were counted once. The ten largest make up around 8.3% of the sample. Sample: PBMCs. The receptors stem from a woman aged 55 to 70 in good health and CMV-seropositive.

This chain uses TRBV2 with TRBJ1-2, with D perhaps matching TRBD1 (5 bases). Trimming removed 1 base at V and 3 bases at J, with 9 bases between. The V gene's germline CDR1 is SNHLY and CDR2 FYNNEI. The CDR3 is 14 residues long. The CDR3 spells CASSEVNRYYGYTF. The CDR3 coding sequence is TGTGCCAGCAGTGAAGTCAACAGGTACTATGGCTACACCTTC.

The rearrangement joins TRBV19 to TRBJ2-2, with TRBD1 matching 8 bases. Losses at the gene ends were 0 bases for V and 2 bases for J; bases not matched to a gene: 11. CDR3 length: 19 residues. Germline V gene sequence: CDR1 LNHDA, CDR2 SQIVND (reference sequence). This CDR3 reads CASSIDLWRTGRNTGELFF. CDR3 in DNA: TGTGCCAGTAGTATAGATCTCTGGAGGACAGGGCGAAACACCGGGGAGCTGTTTTTT.